This T cell receptor (beta chain) was profiled in a study of early T cells in non-severe SARS-CoV-2 infection (dated by TCRdb to the early 2020s). A note on the overall study: Because TCR sequencing was done on bulk RNA from unsorted whole blood, the alpha and beta chains could not be paired. Study-wide findings and limitations: VDJdb matching was skewed toward anti-spike CD8 responses and likely underestimated virus-specific expansions, missing private and CD4 specificities.

A word on this clonotype: Its antigen specificity is not known. Base qualities are not recorded, but no much larger clone differs from it by a single base.

A case-control design nested within a healthcare worker cohort in London, UK, was used, with weekly nasopharyngeal swab PCR tests and blood sampling performed. Healthcare workers were recruited between 23 and 31 March 2020, during the week of the UK lockdown, and were followed weekly for up to about 15 weeks. Library preparation was by 5' RACE. TCRdb names NextSeq 500 as the instrument used. In the TCR library protocol, unique molecular identifiers were attached to individual cDNA molecules to correct for PCR bias and sequencing error. Both TCR alpha and beta chains were sequenced, and tight co-correlation was observed between alpha and beta sequence abundances in each sample. The authors processed their data as follows. V gene, J gene and CDR3 annotation of TCR sequences was performed with Decombinator V4. Expanded TCRs were defined as changing significantly between any two time points under a Poisson model with p below 0.0001. TCR abundances were normalised to the total number of TCRs sequenced per sample and expressed as counts per million. MAIT TCRs were defined by TRAV1-2 paired with TRAJ12, TRAJ20 or TRAJ33, and iNKT TCRs by TRAV10 paired with TRAJ18. VDJdb, accessed on 1 November 2021, was searched for TCRs annotated for CMV, EBV and SARS-CoV-2, and TCRs annotated for more than one antigen were excluded. TCRdb took the public reads, trimmed them with fastp at Q25, ran MiXCR for clone calling and kept in-frame beta chains. Here each entry gathers all rows of one CDR3 protein and keeps the most common genes and DNA. The V and J calls and clone size are TCRdb's, not the authors'. Within this sample are about 69,000 distinct CDR3 sequences, with more than 9.5% of them counted one time only. The ten top clones hold about 5.8% of the sample.

For CDR1 and CDR2, the germline V gene lists MNHEY and SVGAGI. Measured from the cysteine to the phenylalanine, the CDR3 is 16 residues long. The only DNA kept is the CDR3, 48 bases in frame from the first base. The junction shows trimming of 6 bases on V and 6 bases on J, and the gene matches do not reach 11 bases of it. The sequence links TRBV6-5 to TRBJ2-1; TRBD2 lines up with 10 middle nucleotides. The TCR originated in an adult who was a healthcare worker with PCR-confirmed SARS-CoV-2 infection or an uninfected control (not recorded which). The source was whole blood, collected at baseline. Here is the DNA: TGTGCCAGCAGACGGGACAGCGGGGGGGCTGGCAATGAGCAGTTCTTC. Its amino acids are CASRRDSGGAGNEQFF.